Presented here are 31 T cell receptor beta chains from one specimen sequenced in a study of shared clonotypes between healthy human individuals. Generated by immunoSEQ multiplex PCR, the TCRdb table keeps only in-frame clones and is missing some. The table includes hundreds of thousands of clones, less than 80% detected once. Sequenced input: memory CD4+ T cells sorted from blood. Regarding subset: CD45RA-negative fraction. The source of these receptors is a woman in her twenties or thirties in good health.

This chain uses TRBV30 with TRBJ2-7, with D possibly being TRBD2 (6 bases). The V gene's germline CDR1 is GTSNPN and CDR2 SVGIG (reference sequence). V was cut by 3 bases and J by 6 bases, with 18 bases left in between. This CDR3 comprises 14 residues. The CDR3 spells CAWRWGSARGEQYF. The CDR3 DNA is TGTGCCTGGAGATGGGGGAGTGCGCGGGGCGAGCAGTACTTC.

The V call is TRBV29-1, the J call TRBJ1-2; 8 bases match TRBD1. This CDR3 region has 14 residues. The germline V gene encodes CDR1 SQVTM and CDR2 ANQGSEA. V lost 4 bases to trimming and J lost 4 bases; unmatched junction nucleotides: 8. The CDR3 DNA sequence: TGCAGCGTTGGACAGGGGTCGTCCGCCTATGGCTACACCTTC. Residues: CSVGQGSSAYGYTF.

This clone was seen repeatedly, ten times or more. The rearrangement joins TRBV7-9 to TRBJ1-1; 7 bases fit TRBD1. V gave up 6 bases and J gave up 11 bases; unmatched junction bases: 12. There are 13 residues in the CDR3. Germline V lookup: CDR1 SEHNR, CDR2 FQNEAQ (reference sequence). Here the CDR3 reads CASSSDTGADAFF. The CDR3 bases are TGTGCCAGCAGTTCAGACACAGGGGCGGATGCTTTCTTT. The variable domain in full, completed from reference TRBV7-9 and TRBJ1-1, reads DTGVSQNPRHKITKRGQNVTFRCDPISEHNRLYWYRQTLGQGPEFLTYFQNEAQLEKSRLLSDRFSAERPKGSFSTLEIQRTEQGDSAMYLCASSSDTGADAFFGQGTRLTVV.

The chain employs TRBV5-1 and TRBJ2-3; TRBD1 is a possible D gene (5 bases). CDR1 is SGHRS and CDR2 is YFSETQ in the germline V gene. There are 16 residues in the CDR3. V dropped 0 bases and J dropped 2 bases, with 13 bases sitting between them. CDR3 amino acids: CASSLVGRVDTDTQYF. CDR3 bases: TGCGCCAGCAGCTTGGTGGGCAGGGTGGACACAGATACGCAGTATTTT.

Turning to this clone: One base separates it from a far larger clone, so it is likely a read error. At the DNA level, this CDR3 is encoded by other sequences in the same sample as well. CDR3 residues: CASSFGETQYF. The CDR3, as DNA: TGTGCCAGCAGCTTCGGGGAGACCCAGTACTTC. The chain joins TRBV7-8 to TRBJ2-5; unclear D gene. The length of the CDR3 is 11 residues. Germline CDR1 and CDR2: SGHVS and FQNEAQ. The ends were cut back, 3 bases at V and 5 bases at J, with 4 bases in the middle. Looking up the rest from reference TRBV7-8 and TRBJ2-5 gives the full variable domain: GAGVSQSPRYKVAKRGQDVALRCDPISGHVSLFWYQQALGQGPEFLTYFQNEAQLDKSGLPSDRFFAERPEGSVSTLKIQRTQQEDSAVYLCASSFGETQYFGPGTRLLVL.

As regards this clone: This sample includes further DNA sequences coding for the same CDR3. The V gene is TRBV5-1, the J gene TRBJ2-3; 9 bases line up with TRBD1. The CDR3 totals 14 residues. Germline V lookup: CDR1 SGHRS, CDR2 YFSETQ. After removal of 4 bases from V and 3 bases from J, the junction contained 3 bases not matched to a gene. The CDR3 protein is CASSVGQGTDTQYF. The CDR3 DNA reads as TGCGCCAGCAGCGTTGGACAGGGGACAGATACGCAGTATTTT. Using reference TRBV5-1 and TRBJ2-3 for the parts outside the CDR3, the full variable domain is KAGVTQTPRYLIKTRGQQVTLSCSPISGHRSVSWYQQTPGQGLQFLFEYFSETQRNKGNFPGRFSGRQFSNSRSEMNVSTLELGDSALYLCASSVGQGTDTQYFGPGTRLTVL.

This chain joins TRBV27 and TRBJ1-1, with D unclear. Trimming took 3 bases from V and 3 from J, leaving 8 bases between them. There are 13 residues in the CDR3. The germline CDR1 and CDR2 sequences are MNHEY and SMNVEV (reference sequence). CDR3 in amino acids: CASSLERYTEAFF. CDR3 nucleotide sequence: TGTGCCAGCAGTTTGGAGAGATACACTGAAGCTTTCTTT.

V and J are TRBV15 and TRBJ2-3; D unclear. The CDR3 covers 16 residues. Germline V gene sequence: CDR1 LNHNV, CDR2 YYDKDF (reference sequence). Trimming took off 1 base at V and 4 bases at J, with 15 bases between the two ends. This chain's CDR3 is CATSRGAQVGADTQYF. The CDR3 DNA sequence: TGTGCCACCAGCAGAGGGGCCCAGGTTGGTGCAGATACGCAGTATTTT.

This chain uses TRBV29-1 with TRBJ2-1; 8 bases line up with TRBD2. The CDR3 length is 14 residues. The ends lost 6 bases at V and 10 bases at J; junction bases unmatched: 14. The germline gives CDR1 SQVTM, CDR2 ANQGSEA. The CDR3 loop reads CSVDPISGMGEQFF. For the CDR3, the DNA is TGCAGCGTCGACCCGATTAGCGGGATGGGGGAGCAGTTCTTC.

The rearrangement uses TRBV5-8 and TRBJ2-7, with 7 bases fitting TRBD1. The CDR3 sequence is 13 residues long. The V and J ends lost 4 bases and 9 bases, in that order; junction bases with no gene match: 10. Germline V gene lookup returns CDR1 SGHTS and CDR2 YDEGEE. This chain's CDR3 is CASSRDSVVVQYF. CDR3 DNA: TGTGCCAGCAGCCGGGACAGTGTGGTGGTGCAGTACTTC.

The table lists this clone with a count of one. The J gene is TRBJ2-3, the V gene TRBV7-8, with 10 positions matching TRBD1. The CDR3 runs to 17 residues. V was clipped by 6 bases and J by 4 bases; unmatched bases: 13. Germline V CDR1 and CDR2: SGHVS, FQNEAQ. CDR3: CASSLQRGQGKSDTQYF. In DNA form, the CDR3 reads TGTGCCAGCAGTCTTCAGCGGGGACAGGGGAAATCAGATACGCAGTATTTT.

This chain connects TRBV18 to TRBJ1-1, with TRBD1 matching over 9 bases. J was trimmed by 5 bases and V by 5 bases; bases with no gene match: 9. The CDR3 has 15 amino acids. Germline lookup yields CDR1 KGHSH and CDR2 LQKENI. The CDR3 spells CASSFNRGPRTEAFF. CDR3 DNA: TGTGCCAGCTCATTTAACAGGGGGCCTCGGACTGAAGCTTTCTTT.

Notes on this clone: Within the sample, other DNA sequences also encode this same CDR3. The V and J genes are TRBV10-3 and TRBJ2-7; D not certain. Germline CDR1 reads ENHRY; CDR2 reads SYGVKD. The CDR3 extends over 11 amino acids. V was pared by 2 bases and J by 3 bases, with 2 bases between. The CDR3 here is CAISEGYEQYF. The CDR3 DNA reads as TGTGCCATCAGTGAGGGCTACGAGCAGTACTTC.

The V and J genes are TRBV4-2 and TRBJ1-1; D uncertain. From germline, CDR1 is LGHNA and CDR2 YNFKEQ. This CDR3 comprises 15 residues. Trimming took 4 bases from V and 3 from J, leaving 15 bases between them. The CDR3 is CASSREAEGYTEAFF. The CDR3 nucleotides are TGTGCCAGCAGCCGCGAGGCGGAGGGATACACTGAAGCTTTCTTT.

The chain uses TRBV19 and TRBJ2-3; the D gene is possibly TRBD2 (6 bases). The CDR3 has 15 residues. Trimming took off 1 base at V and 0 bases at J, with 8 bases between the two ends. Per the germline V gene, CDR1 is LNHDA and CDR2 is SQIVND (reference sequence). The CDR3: CASSIGRGSTDTQYF. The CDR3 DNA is TGTGCCAGTAGTATAGGGCGGGGAAGCACAGATACGCAGTATTTT.

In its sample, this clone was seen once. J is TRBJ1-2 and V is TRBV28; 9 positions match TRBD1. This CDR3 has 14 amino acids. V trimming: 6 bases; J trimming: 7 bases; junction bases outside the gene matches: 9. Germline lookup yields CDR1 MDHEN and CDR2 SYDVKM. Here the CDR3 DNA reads TGTGCCAGCAGCCGATGGGGGACAGGGTTTGGCTACACCTTC. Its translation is CASSRWGTGFGYTF.

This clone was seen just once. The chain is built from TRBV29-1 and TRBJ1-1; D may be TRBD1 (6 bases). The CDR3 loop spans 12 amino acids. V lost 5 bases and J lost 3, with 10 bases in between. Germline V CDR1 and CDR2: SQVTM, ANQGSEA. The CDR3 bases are TGCAGCGTTTGGGGGGCGGACACTGAAGCTTTCTTT. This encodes CSVWGADTEAFF. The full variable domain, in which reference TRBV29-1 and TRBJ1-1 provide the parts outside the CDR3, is SAVISQKPSRDICQRGTSLTIQCQVDSQVTMMFWYRQQPGQSLTLIATANQGSEATYESGFVIDKFPISRPNLTFSTLTVSNMSPEDSSIYLCSVWGADTEAFFGQGTRLTVV.

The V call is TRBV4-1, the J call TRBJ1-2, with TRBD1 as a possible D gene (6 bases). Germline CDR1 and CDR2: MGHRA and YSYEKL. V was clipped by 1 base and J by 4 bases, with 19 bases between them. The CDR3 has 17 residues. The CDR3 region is CASSQVGTQRGFYGYTF. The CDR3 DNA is TGCGCCAGCAGCCAAGTAGGGACACAACGAGGATTCTATGGCTACACCTTC.

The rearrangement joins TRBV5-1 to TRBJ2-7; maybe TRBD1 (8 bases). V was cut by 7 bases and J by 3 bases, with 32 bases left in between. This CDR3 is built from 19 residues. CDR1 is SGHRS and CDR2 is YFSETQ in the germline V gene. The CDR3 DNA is TGCGCCAGCTCCTTGTGGACAGGGACTAAAGCAGAGAGTTTCTACGAGCAGTACTTC. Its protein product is CASSLWTGTKAESFYEQYF.

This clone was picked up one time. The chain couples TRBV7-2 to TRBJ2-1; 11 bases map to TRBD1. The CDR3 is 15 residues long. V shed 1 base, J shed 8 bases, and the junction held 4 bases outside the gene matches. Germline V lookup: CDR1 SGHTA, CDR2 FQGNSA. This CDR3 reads CASSLVGQGVDEQFF. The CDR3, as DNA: TGTGCCAGCAGCTTAGTGGGACAGGGGGTAGATGAGCAGTTCTTC.

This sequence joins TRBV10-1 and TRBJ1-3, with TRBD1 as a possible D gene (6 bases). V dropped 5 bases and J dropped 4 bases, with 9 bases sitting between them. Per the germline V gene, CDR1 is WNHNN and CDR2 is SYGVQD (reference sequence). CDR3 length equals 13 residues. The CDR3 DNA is TGCGCCAGCAGTACAGGGAACGGAAACACCATATATTTT. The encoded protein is CASSTGNGNTIYF.

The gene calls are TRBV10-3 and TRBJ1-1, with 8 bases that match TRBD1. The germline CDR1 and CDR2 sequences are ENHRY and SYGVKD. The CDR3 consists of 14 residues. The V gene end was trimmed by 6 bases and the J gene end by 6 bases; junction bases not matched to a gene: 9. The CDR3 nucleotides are TGTGCCATCAGCACGCAGGACAGGGTGGCTGAAGCTTTCTTT. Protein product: CAISTQDRVAEAFF.

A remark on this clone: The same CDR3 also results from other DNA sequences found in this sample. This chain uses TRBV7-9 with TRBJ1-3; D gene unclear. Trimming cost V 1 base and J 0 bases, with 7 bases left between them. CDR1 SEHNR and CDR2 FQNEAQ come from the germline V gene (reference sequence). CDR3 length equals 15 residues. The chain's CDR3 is CASSLDSYSGNTIYF. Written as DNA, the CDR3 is TGTGCCAGCAGCTTAGACAGCTACTCTGGAAACACCATATATTTT.

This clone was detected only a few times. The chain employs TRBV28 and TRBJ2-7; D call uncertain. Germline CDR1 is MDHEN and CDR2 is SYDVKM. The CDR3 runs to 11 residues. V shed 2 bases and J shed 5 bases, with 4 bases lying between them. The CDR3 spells CASSLADEQYF. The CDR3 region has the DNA TGTGCCAGCAGTTTAGCAGACGAGCAGTACTTC. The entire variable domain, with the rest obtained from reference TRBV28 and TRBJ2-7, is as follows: DVKVTQSSRYLVKRTGEKVFLECVQDMDHENMFWYRQDPGLGLRLIYFSYDVKMKEKGDIPEGYSVSREKKERFSLILESASTNQTSMYLCASSLADEQYFGPGTRLTVT.

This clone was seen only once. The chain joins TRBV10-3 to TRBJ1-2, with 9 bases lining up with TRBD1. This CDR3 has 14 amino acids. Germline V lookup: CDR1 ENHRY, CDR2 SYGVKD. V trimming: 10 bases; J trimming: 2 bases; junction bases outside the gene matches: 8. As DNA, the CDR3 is TGTGCCACCAGCAGCGGACAGGGGAACTATGGCTACACCTTC. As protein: CATSSGQGNYGYTF.

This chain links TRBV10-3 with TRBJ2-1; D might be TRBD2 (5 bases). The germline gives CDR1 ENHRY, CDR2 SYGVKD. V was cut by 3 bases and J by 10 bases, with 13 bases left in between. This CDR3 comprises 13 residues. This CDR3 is CAISEGSRGEQFF. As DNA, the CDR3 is TGTGCCATCAGTGAAGGGTCACGGGGAGAGCAGTTCTTC.

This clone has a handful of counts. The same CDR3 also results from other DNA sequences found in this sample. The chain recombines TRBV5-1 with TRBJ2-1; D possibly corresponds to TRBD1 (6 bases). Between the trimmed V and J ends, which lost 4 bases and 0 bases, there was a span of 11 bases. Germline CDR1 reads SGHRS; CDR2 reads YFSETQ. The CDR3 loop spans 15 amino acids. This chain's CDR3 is CASSPDSFSYNEQFF. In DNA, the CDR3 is TGCGCCAGCAGCCCGGACAGTTTCTCCTACAATGAGCAGTTCTTC. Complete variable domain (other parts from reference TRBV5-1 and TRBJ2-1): KAGVTQTPRYLIKTRGQQVTLSCSPISGHRSVSWYQQTPGQGLQFLFEYFSETQRNKGNFPGRFSGRQFSNSRSEMNVSTLELGDSALYLCASSPDSFSYNEQFFGPGTRLTVL.

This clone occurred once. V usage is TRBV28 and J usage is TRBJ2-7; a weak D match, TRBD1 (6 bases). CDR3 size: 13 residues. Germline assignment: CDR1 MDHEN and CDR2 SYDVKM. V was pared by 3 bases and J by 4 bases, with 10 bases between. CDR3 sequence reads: CASSLNTGYEQYF. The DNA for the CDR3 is TGTGCCAGCAGTTTGAACACAGGGTACGAGCAGTACTTC.

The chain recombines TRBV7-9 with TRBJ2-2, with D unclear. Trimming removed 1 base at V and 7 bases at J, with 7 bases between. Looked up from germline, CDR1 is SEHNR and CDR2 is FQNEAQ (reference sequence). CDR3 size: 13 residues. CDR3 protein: CASSLVQDGELFF. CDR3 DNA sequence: TGTGCCAGCAGCTTAGTCCAGGACGGGGAGCTGTTTTTT. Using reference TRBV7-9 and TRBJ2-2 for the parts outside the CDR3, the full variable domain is DTGVSQNPRHKITKRGQNVTFRCDPISEHNRLYWYRQTLGQGPEFLTYFQNEAQLEKSRLLSDRFSAERPKGSFSTLEIQRTEQGDSAMYLCASSLVQDGELFFGEGSRLTVL.

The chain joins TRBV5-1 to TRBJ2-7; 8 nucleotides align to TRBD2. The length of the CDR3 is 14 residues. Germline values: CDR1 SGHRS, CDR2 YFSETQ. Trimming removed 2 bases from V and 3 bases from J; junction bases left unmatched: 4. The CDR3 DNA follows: TGCGCCAGCAGCTTAACGGGAGGGGACTACGAGCAGTACTTC. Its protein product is CASSLTGGDYEQYF.

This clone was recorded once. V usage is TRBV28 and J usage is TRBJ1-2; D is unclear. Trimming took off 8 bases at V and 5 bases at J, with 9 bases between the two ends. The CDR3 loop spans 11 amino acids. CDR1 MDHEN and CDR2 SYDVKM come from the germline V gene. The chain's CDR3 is CASQLSYGYTF. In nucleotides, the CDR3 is TGTGCCAGCCAACTAAGTTATGGCTACACCTTC.